A single sample gave rise to the 8 T cell receptor beta chains below, sequenced in a study of cytomegalovirus exposure and HLA in healthy donors. Profiled with immunoSEQ multiplex PCR; TCRdb holds only in-frame clones, not every one. The profile shows about 360,000 clones, 80% to 90% of them singletons. The sample consisted of PBMCs. All receptors derive from a woman aged 18-30 years in good health and CMV-seronegative.

This chain connects TRBV5-4 to TRBJ2-2, with D perhaps matching TRBD1 (8 bases). The CDR3 length is 16 residues. Germline CDR1 is SGHNT and CDR2 is YYREEE (reference sequence). V was shortened by 1 base and J by 6 bases, with 16 bases between the two germline ends. The CDR3 nucleotides read TGTGCCAGCAGCTTGACAGGGGGAGGACTAGCCGGGGAGCTGTTTTTT. It yields the protein CASSLTGGGLAGELFF.

The V and J genes are TRBV6-1 and TRBJ2-5, with D tentatively TRBD1 (6 bases). V was pared by 5 bases and J by 5 bases, with 6 bases between. The CDR3 has 11 residues. Germline CDR1 is MNHNS and CDR2 is SASEGT. CDR3 in DNA: TGTGCCAGCAGTAGGGGGGAGACCCAGTACTTC. It specifies CASSRGETQYF.

Worth noting for this clone: The conserved final phenylalanine or tryptophan is absent from the CDR3, which likely points to a read error. The limits of the CDR3 on the DNA are not certain, so only TCRdb's listed CDR3 is given. J is TRBJ1-2 and V is TRBV6-6. Per germline, CDR1 MNHNY and CDR2 SVGAGI (reference sequence). The CDR3 spans 11 amino acids, including both terminal residues. The CDR3 reads CASSYVGGRIL.

The rearrangement links TRBV10-1 to TRBJ2-7; D is unclear. The germline gives CDR1 WNHNN, CDR2 SYGVQD (reference sequence). Trimming cost V 0 bases and J 6 bases, with 12 bases left between them. This CDR3 region has 14 residues. The chain's CDR3 is CASSESGSPAEQYF. CDR3 DNA sequence: TGCGCCAGCAGTGAGTCGGGCAGCCCGGCCGAGCAGTACTTC.

This chain connects TRBV29-1 to TRBJ2-1; 7 nucleotides line up with TRBD2. The CDR3 sequence is 14 residues long. Trimming took 7 bases from V and 2 from J; bases not matched to a gene: 8. Germline V CDR1 and CDR2: SQVTM, ANQGSEA. CDR3 sequence reads: CSARTRGAYNEQFF. In nucleotides, the CDR3 is TGCAGCGCTCGAACCCGGGGGGCCTACAATGAGCAGTTCTTC.

The chain joins TRBV6-6 to TRBJ2-3, with 7 bases aligning to TRBD2. Germline V gene data show CDR1 as MNHNY and CDR2 as SVGAGI (reference sequence). The CDR3 has 16 residues. V lost 4 bases, J lost 1 base, and 8 bases stayed unmatched. The CDR3 DNA is TGTGCCAGCAGTTCAGGGCGGGAGCTAGGCACAGATACGCAGTATTTT. The encoded protein is CASSSGRELGTDTQYF.

This chain joins TRBV5-1 and TRBJ2-7; 8 bases fit TRBD2. CDR1 SGHRS and CDR2 YFSETQ come from the germline V gene. V shed 1 base, J shed 3 bases, and the junction held 6 bases outside the gene matches. This CDR3 contains 15 residues. The CDR3 is CASSLRGGAIYEQYF. CDR3 DNA sequence: TGCGCCAGCAGCTTGCGGGGGGGCGCCATCTACGAGCAGTACTTC.

The gene calls are TRBV2 and TRBJ1-2; TRBD1 matches at 7 bases. This CDR3 has 15 amino acids. Germline V gene lookup returns CDR1 SNHLY and CDR2 FYNNEI. V shed 7 bases and J 4 bases; nucleotides not matched to a gene: 12. CDR3 sequence (DNA): TGTGCCAGCAAGAAGAGCACAGGGGAGGTCTATGGCTACACCTTC. This codes for CASKKSTGEVYGYTF.